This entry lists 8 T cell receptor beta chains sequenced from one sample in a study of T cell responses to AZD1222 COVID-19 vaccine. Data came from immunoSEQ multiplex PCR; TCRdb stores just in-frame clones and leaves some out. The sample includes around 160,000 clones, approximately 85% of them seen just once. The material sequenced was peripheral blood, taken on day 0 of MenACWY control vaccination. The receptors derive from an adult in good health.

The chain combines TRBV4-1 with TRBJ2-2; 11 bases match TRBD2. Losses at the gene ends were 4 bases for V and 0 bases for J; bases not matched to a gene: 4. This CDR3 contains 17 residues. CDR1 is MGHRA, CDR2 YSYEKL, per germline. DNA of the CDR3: TGCGCCAGCAGCCTCGCTAGCGGGGGGCCGAACACCGGGGAGCTGTTTTTT. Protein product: CASSLASGGPNTGELFF.

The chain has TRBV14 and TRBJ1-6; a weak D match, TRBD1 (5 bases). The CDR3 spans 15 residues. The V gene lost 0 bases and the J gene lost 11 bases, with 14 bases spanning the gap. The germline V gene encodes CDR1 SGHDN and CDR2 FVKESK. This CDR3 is CASSQDVGPRTPLHF. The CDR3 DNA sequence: TGTGCCAGCAGCCAAGATGTGGGACCGAGGACACCCCTCCACTTT.

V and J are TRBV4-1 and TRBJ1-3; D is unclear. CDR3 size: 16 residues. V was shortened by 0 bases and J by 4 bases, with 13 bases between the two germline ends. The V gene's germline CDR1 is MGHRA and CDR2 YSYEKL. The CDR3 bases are TGCGCCAGCAGCCAAGAGTACACGGTCATGGGAAACACCATATATTTT. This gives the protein CASSQEYTVMGNTIYF.

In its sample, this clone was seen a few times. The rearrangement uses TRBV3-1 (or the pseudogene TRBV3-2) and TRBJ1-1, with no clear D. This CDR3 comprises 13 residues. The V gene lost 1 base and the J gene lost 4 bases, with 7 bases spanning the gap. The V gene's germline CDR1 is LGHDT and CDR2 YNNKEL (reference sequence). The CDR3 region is CASSQARFTEAFF. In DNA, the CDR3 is TGTGCCAGCAGCCAAGCCAGGTTCACTGAAGCTTTCTTT.

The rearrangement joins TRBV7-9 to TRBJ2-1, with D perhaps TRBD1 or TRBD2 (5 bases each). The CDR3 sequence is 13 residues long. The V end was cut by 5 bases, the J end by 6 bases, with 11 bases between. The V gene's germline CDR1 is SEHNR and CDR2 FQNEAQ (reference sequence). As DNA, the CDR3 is TGTGCCAGCAGCCGGGGCCCCCTCAATGAGCAGTTCTTC. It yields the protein CASSRGPLNEQFF.

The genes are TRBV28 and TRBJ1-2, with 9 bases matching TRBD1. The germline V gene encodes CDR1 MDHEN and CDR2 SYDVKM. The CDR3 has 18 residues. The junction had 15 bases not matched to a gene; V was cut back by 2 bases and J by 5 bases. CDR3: CASSLGTGTGWYTYGYTF. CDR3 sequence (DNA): TGTGCCAGCAGTTTAGGGACCGGGACAGGGTGGTATACGTATGGCTACACCTTC.

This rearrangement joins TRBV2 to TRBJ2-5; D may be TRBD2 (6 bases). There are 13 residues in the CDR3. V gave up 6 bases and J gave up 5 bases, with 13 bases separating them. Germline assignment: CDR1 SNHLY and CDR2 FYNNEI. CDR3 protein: CASRAAGYETQYF. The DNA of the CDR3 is TGTGCCAGCAGGGCCGCGGGGTATGAGACCCAGTACTTC.

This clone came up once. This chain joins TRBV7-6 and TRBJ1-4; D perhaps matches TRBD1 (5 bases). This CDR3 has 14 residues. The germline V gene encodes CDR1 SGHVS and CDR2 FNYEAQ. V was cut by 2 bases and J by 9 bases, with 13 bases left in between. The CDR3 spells CASSLRGQSQKLFF. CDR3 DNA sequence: TGTGCCAGCAGCTTAAGGGGCCAGTCGCAAAAACTGTTTTTT.